Below are 12 T cell receptor beta chains sequenced from a single sample in a study of T cell responses to AZD1222 COVID-19 vaccine (dated by TCRdb to the early 2020s). The library was made by the immunoSEQ multiplex PCR assay. TCRdb stores this immuneACCESS table with in-frame sequences only. Part of the clones is absent; in the studies checked, under half of the shortfall reflects unresolved V genes, and no reason is known for the rest. The sample records approximately 150,000 clones, 75% to 90% of which are singletons. The top ten hold 1.5% to 2% of the sample. The time point label corresponds to: about 28 days (+/-7) after the second vaccine dose. The sequencing used peripheral blood, collected 28 days after the second AZD1222 dose. These receptors were taken from an adult who received the AZD1222 COVID-19 vaccine.

The J gene is TRBJ2-3, the V gene TRBV29-1; D unclear. The germline V and J ends were trimmed by 3 bases and 2 bases, with 3 bases remaining between them. Germline CDR1 is SQVTM and CDR2 is ANQGSEA. The CDR3 is made up of 11 amino acids. CDR3 amino acids: CSVDLTDTQYF. CDR3 nucleotide sequence: TGCAGCGTTGACCTCACAGATACGCAGTATTTT.

The gene calls are TRBV28 and TRBJ1-6, with D perhaps matching TRBD1 (5 bases). Germline V gene sequence: CDR1 MDHEN, CDR2 SYDVKM. This CDR3 has 13 amino acids. Trimming removed 3 bases from V and 10 bases from J, with 10 bases in between. The CDR3 here is CASSLIGDSPLHF. The CDR3 DNA reads as TGTGCCAGCAGTTTGATTGGGGACTCACCCCTCCACTTT.

This chain links TRBV2 with TRBJ1-5; D gene uncertain. From germline, CDR1 is SNHLY and CDR2 FYNNEI. Trimming left V 5 bases short and J 7 bases short, with 12 bases between. CDR3 length: 13 residues. CDR3 loop: CASSYFSAQPQHF. The CDR3 nucleotides read TGTGCCAGCAGTTATTTCTCGGCGCAGCCCCAGCATTTT.

This sequence joins TRBV2 and TRBJ2-6; TRBD1 might be the D (6 bases). Germline V gene sequence: CDR1 SNHLY, CDR2 FYNNEI. This CDR3 has 16 amino acids. V was pared by 6 bases and J by 0 bases, with 12 bases between. CDR3 DNA: TGTGCCAGCAGGGTGACAGGCAACTCTGGGGCCAACGTCCTGACTTTC. Translation gives CASRVTGNSGANVLTF.

V usage is TRBV18 and J usage is TRBJ2-7, with 13 bases aligning to TRBD2. Unmatched junction bases numbered 13, after V lost 4 bases and J lost 4 bases. CDR3 length equals 18 residues. Germline V CDR1 and CDR2: KGHSH, LQKENI. The CDR3 nucleotides read TGTGCCAGCTCACTTGGACTAGCGGGAGTTGGATCGGTATACGAGCAGTACTTC. Its protein is CASSLGLAGVGSVYEQYF.

The chain joins TRBV5-4 to TRBJ1-2, with unresolved D. From germline, CDR1 is SGHNT and CDR2 YYREEE (reference sequence). The V end was cut by 0 bases, the J end by 3 bases, with 9 bases between. This CDR3 spans 14 amino acids. The chain's CDR3 is CASSLGGSHYGYTF. The CDR3 DNA reads as TGTGCCAGCAGCTTGGGGGGATCTCACTATGGCTACACCTTC.

Remarks on this clone: The sample carries other DNA sequences with the same CDR3. CDR3 nucleotide sequence: TGTGCCAGCAGTGCGGGACAGGGTTGGGATACGCAGTATTTT. Encoded protein: CASSAGQGWDTQYF. V gene TRBV11-3 combines with J gene TRBJ2-3; 9 nucleotides agree with TRBD1. The germline V gene encodes CDR1 SGHNT and CDR2 YENEEA. CDR3 length: 14 amino acids. J gave up 6 bases and V 6 bases, and 7 bases lay outside the gene matches.

Concerning this clone: At one end, the junction sequence differs from germline, possibly due to a read error. This sequence joins TRBV7-2 and TRBJ2-3; 7 bases match TRBD2. CDR3 size: 17 residues. In germline, CDR1 is SGHTA, CDR2 FQGNSA. The CDR3 loop is CASSLSVGGLVTATQYF. In DNA, the CDR3 is TGTGCCAGCAGCTTAAGTGTAGGAGGACTAGTTACAGCTACGCAGTATTTT.

The chain is built from TRBV7-9 and TRBJ1-3; D is unclear. The CDR3 has 16 amino acids. Germline V CDR1 and CDR2: SEHNR, FQNEAQ (reference sequence). V was pared by 5 bases and J by 0 bases, with 14 bases between. CDR3 amino acids: CASSLYGTISGNTIYF. CDR3 nucleotide sequence: TGTGCCAGCAGCCTCTACGGAACCATCTCTGGAAACACCATATATTTT. The full variable domain, its missing parts supplied by reference TRBV7-9 and TRBJ1-3, is DTGVSQNPRHKITKRGQNVTFRCDPISEHNRLYWYRQTLGQGPEFLTYFQNEAQLEKSRLLSDRFSAERPKGSFSTLEIQRTEQGDSAMYLCASSLYGTISGNTIYFGEGSWLTVV.

A few counts support this clone. This chain's CDR3 is CASSPGQGNTGELFF. The CDR3 DNA is TGTGCCAGTAGTCCGGGACAGGGGAACACCGGGGAGCTGTTTTTT. The chain couples TRBV19 to TRBJ2-2; 9 nucleotides align to TRBD1. V lost 5 bases and J lost 1; bases outside the gene matches: 2. This CDR3 region has 15 residues. Germline V CDR1 and CDR2: LNHDA, SQIVND (reference sequence).

In the case of this clone: The sample has other DNA sequences that encode this CDR3 too. The chain has TRBV11-2 and TRBJ1-4; TRBD1 matches at 7 bases. Trimming at V came to 5 bases and at J to 4 bases, leaving 7 bases not matched to a gene. The germline CDR1 and CDR2 sequences are SGHAT and FQNNGV. The CDR3 spans 15 residues. The CDR3 DNA is TGTGCCAGCAGCCCCAGGACAGGAAATAATGAAAAACTGTTTTTT. This translates into CASSPRTGNNEKLFF.

The V call is TRBV5-6, the J call TRBJ2-6, with a possible D match to TRBD2 (5 bases). Trimming removed 4 bases from V and 3 bases from J, with 11 bases in between. The CDR3 is made up of 15 amino acids. CDR1 is SGHDT and CDR2 is YYEEEE in the germline V gene. CDR3 in DNA: TGTGCCAGCAGCGAGGGTCTGATTGGGGCCAACGTCCTGACTTTC. Translating it yields CASSEGLIGANVLTF.